Listed here are 11 T cell receptor beta chains from one sample, sequenced in a study of cytomegalovirus exposure and HLA in healthy donors. Use of 60 Vbeta and 13 Jbeta primers characterized the PCR. Generated by immunoSEQ multiplex PCR, the TCRdb table keeps only in-frame clones and is missing some. Of 200,000 or so clones listed, about four fifths were seen once; the top ten hold 0.098%. The sample comprised PBMCs. The source is a boy aged 2-15 years in good health and CMV-seronegative.

CDR3 loop: CASSFRTSGGLTDTQYF. The CDR3 nucleotides read TGTGCCAGCAGCTTCAGGACTAGCGGGGGGCTCACAGATACGCAGTATTTT. The chain recombines TRBV13 with TRBJ2-3; TRBD2 matches at 14 bases. The CDR3 contains 17 residues. The germline V gene encodes CDR1 PRHDT and CDR2 FYEKMQ (reference sequence). V shed 3 bases and J 2 bases; nucleotides not matched to a gene: 4.

Only a few counts were recorded for this clone. This chain's CDR3 is CSVGMRARTDTQYF. CDR3 DNA: TGCAGCGTAGGGATGAGGGCTAGGACAGATACGCAGTATTTT. The chain carries TRBV29-1 and TRBJ2-3, with D possibly TRBD2 on 5 matching bases. Trimming removed 6 bases at V and 3 bases at J, with 16 bases between. The CDR3 runs 14 residues. Germline values: CDR1 SQVTM, CDR2 ANQGSEA.

The V and J genes are TRBV7-9 and TRBJ2-1; D possibly corresponds to TRBD1 (6 bases). Germline V CDR1 and CDR2: SEHNR, FQNEAQ (reference sequence). V dropped 1 base and J dropped 8 bases, with 9 bases sitting between them. The length of the CDR3 is 13 residues. CDR3: CASSLGGHDEQFF. The CDR3 DNA reads as TGTGCCAGCAGCTTAGGGGGGCACGATGAGCAGTTCTTC.

This chain uses TRBV2 with TRBJ1-2; 7 bases line up with TRBD1. Germline V gene sequence: CDR1 SNHLY, CDR2 FYNNEI. This CDR3 is 10 amino acids long. V was clipped by 11 bases and J by 7 bases; unmatched bases: 4. The CDR3 sequence is CAVRDSGYTF. CDR3 in DNA: TGTGCCGTACGGGACAGTGGCTACACCTTC.

V and J are TRBV7-9 and TRBJ1-1; 8 nucleotides agree with TRBD1. This CDR3 comprises 15 residues. Germline V gene sequence: CDR1 SEHNR, CDR2 FQNEAQ (reference sequence). Trimming removed 5 bases from V and 7 bases from J; junction bases left unmatched: 12. CDR3 residues: CASSPFLGQADEAFF. CDR3 DNA sequence: TGTGCCAGCAGCCCGTTCTTGGGACAGGCCGATGAAGCTTTCTTT.

The chain couples TRBV6-5 to TRBJ2-3, with 10 bases matching TRBD2. The CDR3 contains 13 residues. CDR1 and CDR2 (germline): MNHEY, SVGAGI. V shed 11 bases, J shed 2 bases, and the junction held 4 bases outside the gene matches. CDR3 residues: CASTSGVTDTQYF. DNA of the CDR3: TGTGCCTCAACTAGCGGGGTCACAGATACGCAGTATTTT.

The chain carries TRBV6-5 and TRBJ1-6; 11 nucleotides line up with TRBD1. The CDR3 runs to 16 residues. CDR1 and CDR2 from the germline V gene are MNHEY and SVGAGI. Trimming took 6 bases from V and 7 from J; bases not matched to a gene: 8. The CDR3 DNA follows: TGTGCCAGCAGCTACCTGGACAGGGGGCTCAATTCACCCCTCCACTTT. As protein: CASSYLDRGLNSPLHF.

This clone appeared a single time. The chain combines TRBV15 with TRBJ1-5; 8 bases agree with TRBD1. Looked up from germline, CDR1 is LNHNV and CDR2 is YYDKDF (reference sequence). V gave up 6 bases and J gave up 7 bases; unmatched junction bases: 5. This CDR3 has 13 amino acids. In DNA form, the CDR3 reads TGTGCCACCAGGTCAGGGGGCGGGCAGCCCCAGCATTTT. Protein sequence: CATRSGGGQPQHF.

The chain uses TRBV25-1 and TRBJ2-7; TRBD2 is a possible D gene (6 bases). CDR3 size: 13 residues. CDR1 and CDR2 (germline): MGHDK, SYGVNS. The V and J ends lost 1 base and 2 bases respectively, with 6 bases between them. CDR3 nucleotides: TGTGCCAGCAGTGAATGGGGGGCCTACGAGCAGTACTTC. Its protein is CASSEWGAYEQYF.

CDR3 residues: CASSLLKDTVYEQYF. The CDR3 DNA sequence: TGTGCCAGCAGTCTTCTCAAGGACACAGTTTACGAGCAGTACTTC. This chain joins TRBV6-1 and TRBJ2-7; a possible D gene is TRBD1 (5 bases). Germline lookup yields CDR1 MNHNS and CDR2 SASEGT. This CDR3 region has 15 residues. V lost 5 bases and J lost 4, with 18 bases in between.

The chain recombines TRBV2 with TRBJ2-3; 11 nucleotides agree with TRBD2. The CDR3 covers 13 residues. The germline V gene has CDR1 SNHLY and CDR2 FYNNEI. With V trimmed by 6 bases and J by 10 bases, 6 bases remained unmatched. This CDR3 is CASRTSGGPPQYF. DNA for the CDR3: TGTGCCAGCAGAACTAGCGGGGGACCGCCGCAGTATTTT.